Listed below are T cell receptor beta chains from one sample, sequenced in a study of identical twins. TCRdb processed the 5' RACE reads anew with MiXCR; each CDR3 protein has one entry. The sample records 250,000 to 350,000 distinct CDR3 sequences, over 8.5% being singletons. These records were also assigned to another study, of yellow fever vaccine responses in identical twins.

The sequencing sample was made of CD8+ T cells sorted from blood. These receptors were obtained from a woman between 18 and 29 years old in good health. Each CDR3 is given with its conserved first and last residue.

TRBV19 | CASSIRSSTDTQYF
TRBV12-3/TRBV12-4 | CASSFEGPNTGELFF
TRBV7-9 | CASTQRDRGDYEQYF
TRBV4-1 | CASSQENREGETQYF
TRBV6-2/TRBV6-3 | CASAELADYEQYF
TRBV27 | CASSFGEVDEQFF
TRBV20-1 | CSAKVGSGNTIYF
TRBV11-2 | CASNLWGNEQFF
TRBV29-1 | CSVHGGNTDTQYF
TRBV4-3 | CASSQESWGNQPQHF
TRBV6-1 | CATPRQGAMNTEAFF
TRBV5-4 | CASSSRLSGTEAFF
TRBV2 | CASSTSGSHNEQFF
TRBV7-9 | CASSRPGSGYNEQFF
TRBV20-1 | CSATLAGGLVTDTQYF
TRBV6-5 | CASSYNPPGGTDNEQFF